The clone carrying this T cell receptor beta chain was seen at least ten times. This sample is part of a study of regulatory T cells in long-lasting Graves disease. Library construction for TCR beta used iRepertoire HTBI primers and Arm-PCR of CDR3 regions. TCRdb passed the multiplex PCR reads through MiXCR, listing each CDR3 protein once. The table lists about 400,000 distinct CDR3 sequences, about 17% of them singletons. Time point described: newly diagnosed GD, antithyroid drugs for less than 3 months. PBMC-extracted RNA yielded the TCR library. A further study also used this sample, focusing on T cells in Graves' hyperthyroidism and ophthalmopathy.

Sequences were derived from peripheral blood mononuclear cells (PBMCs), sampled at new diagnosis, from a patient treated with antithyroid drugs. This clonotype originated in a woman younger than 30 with Graves disease.

In DNA form, the CDR3 reads TGTGCCAGCCGGGGTACCTTAGGGACCTACGAGCAGTACTTC. This sequence encodes CASRGTLGTYEQYF. The chain is built from TRBV28 and TRBJ2-7; weak D call: TRBD2 (5 bases). CDR1 is MDHEN, CDR2 SYDVKM, per germline. The V and J ends lost 8 bases and 2 bases respectively, with 16 bases between them. This CDR3 contains 14 residues.